Following are 22 T cell receptor beta chains from one sample sequenced in a study of neurological immune-mediated disorders. TCRdb re-called the 5' RACE reads with MiXCR, one entry per CDR3 protein. The repertoire has about 59,000 distinct CDR3 sequences, approximately 25% of them found once; the top ten carry about 4.5%. The time point here: technical triplicate 2. The specimen was PBMCs. The receptors were gathered from a man in his fifties or sixties with HTLV-1-associated myelopathy (HAM/TSP).

This clonotype was found many times. V gene TRBV5-1 combines with J gene TRBJ2-1; D perhaps matches TRBD1 (6 bases). CDR3 length: 18 amino acids. Germline loops: CDR1 SGHRS, CDR2 YFSETQ. The V end lost 4 bases, the J end lost 7 bases, and 27 bases lay between the germline ends. In DNA, the CDR3 is TGCGCCAGCAGCCTCCACCAAACAGGGTACCAAGAGTCTAATGAGCAGTTCTTC. Encoded protein: CASSLHQTGYQESNEQFF.

The genes are TRBV27 and TRBJ2-1; TRBD1 is a possible D gene (5 bases). The CDR3 has 13 amino acids. Germline V gives CDR1 MNHEY, CDR2 SMNVEV (reference sequence). The ends were cut back, 3 bases at V and 8 bases at J, with 11 bases in the middle. The CDR3: CASSLGRGDEQFF. In DNA form, the CDR3 reads TGTGCCAGCAGTTTGGGTAGGGGCGATGAGCAGTTCTTC.

This chain links TRBV20-1 with TRBJ2-5; 7 bases align to TRBD1. Germline V gene data show CDR1 as DFQATT and CDR2 as SNEGSKA (reference sequence). The CDR3 covers 14 residues. J was trimmed by 5 bases and V by 6 bases; bases with no gene match: 12. This CDR3 is CSAIGGRGGETQYF. CDR3 in DNA: TGCAGTGCCATAGGGGGCAGGGGTGGCGAGACCCAGTACTTC.

This clonotype was seen repeatedly, ten times or more. This chain joins TRBV28 and TRBJ2-7; no clear D gene. The V end lost 5 bases, the J end lost 1 base, and 18 bases lay between the germline ends. The germline V gene encodes CDR1 MDHEN and CDR2 SYDVKM. The CDR3 is 16 amino acids. As DNA, the CDR3 is TGTGCCAGCAGTCCCCGTTCTCCTGGGCCTTCCTACGAGCAGTACTTC. It translates to CASSPRSPGPSYEQYF.

A few counts support this clonotype. The chain has TRBV7-9 and TRBJ2-3; D gene unclear. CDR1 and CDR2 (germline): SEHNR, FQNEAQ (reference sequence). The CDR3 is 14 residues long. V gave up 4 bases and J gave up 0 bases, with 8 bases separating them. The CDR3 reads CASSSSISTDTQYF. The CDR3 nucleotides are TGTGCCAGCAGCTCCTCGATAAGCACAGATACGCAGTATTTT.

The chain joins TRBV6-1 to TRBJ2-1; D is possibly TRBD2 (6 bases). The CDR3 contains 12 residues. The V gene lost 8 bases and the J gene lost 13 bases, with 18 bases spanning the gap. The V gene's germline CDR1 is MNHNS and CDR2 SASEGT. CDR3 region: CASSSGSTEQFF. CDR3 DNA sequence: TGTGCCAGCTCGTCCGGGAGTACGGAACAGTTCTTC.

This clonotype has a count of ten or more. J is TRBJ1-5 and V is TRBV20-1; maybe TRBD1 (6 bases). The germline V and J ends were trimmed by 2 bases and 4 bases, with 12 bases remaining between them. The CDR3 runs 14 residues. CDR1 is DFQATT and CDR2 is SNEGSKA in the germline V gene (reference sequence). The CDR3 reads CSARPDSLNQPQHF. Written as DNA, the CDR3 is TGCAGTGCTAGACCGGACAGTCTTAATCAGCCCCAGCATTTT.

The CDR3 loop is CASSGQGNTGELFF. CDR3 DNA sequence: TGTGCCAGCAGTGGGCAGGGGAACACCGGGGAGCTGTTTTTT. V usage is TRBV2 and J usage is TRBJ2-2, with D perhaps TRBD1 (5 bases). The CDR3 spans 14 residues. Germline assignment: CDR1 SNHLY and CDR2 FYNNEI. Between the trimmed V and J ends, which lost 4 bases and 1 base, there was a span of 7 bases.

This clonotype was seen repeatedly, ten times or more. This rearrangement joins TRBV5-1 to TRBJ2-3; D remains unclear. CDR3 length: 14 residues. The V gene lost 2 bases and the J gene lost 2 bases, with 9 bases spanning the gap. Germline-derived CDR1 and CDR2 are SGHRS and YFSETQ. The CDR3 protein is CASSLSRDTDTQYF. CDR3 in DNA: TGCGCCAGCAGCTTAAGTCGAGACACAGATACGCAGTATTTT.

This clonotype has at least ten counts. V and J are TRBV14 and TRBJ2-1; D not certain. V lost 4 bases, J lost 7 bases, and 11 bases lay in between. Germline V gives CDR1 SGHDN, CDR2 FVKESK. This CDR3 contains 13 residues. CDR3 region: CASSLLSRNEQFF. The CDR3 nucleotides are TGTGCCAGCAGCCTCTTAAGTCGGAATGAGCAGTTCTTC.

The table lists this clonotype with a count of one. The chain uses TRBV12-3 or TRBV12-4 and TRBJ2-3; 8 bases fit TRBD1. This CDR3 has 15 residues. V lost 2 bases, J lost 3 bases, and 4 bases stayed unmatched. CDR3 loop: CASSLMQGATDTQYF. In DNA, the CDR3 is TGTGCCAGCAGTTTAATGCAGGGGGCAACAGATACGCAGTATTTT.

In its sample, this clonotype was seen many times. V usage is TRBV4-1 and J usage is TRBJ1-5, with TRBD1 matching 7 bases. Trimming took 1 base from V and 2 from J; bases not matched to a gene: 8. The CDR3 has 17 amino acids. In germline, CDR1 is MGHRA, CDR2 YSYEKL. CDR3 in amino acids: CASSQGGGGAGNQPQHF. The DNA for the CDR3 is TGCGCCAGCAGCCAAGGGGGAGGGGGCGCGGGCAATCAGCCCCAGCATTTT.

This clonotype was seen at least ten times. The chain recombines TRBV5-1 with TRBJ2-1, with D possibly being TRBD1 (6 bases). The CDR3 contains 16 residues. Germline V gene lookup returns CDR1 SGHRS and CDR2 YFSETQ. Trimming took off 0 bases at V and 3 bases at J, with 13 bases between the two ends. The CDR3 DNA reads as TGCGCCAGCAGCTTGGGGGCAGGGGTTGACTACAATGAGCAGTTCTTC. It translates to CASSLGAGVDYNEQFF.

This clonotype was recorded many times. DNA for the CDR3: TGCGCCAGCACCGCAGGGGGCCAAGAGACCCAGTACTTC. Its protein product is CASTAGGQETQYF. The V call is TRBV5-1, the J call TRBJ2-5; 7 bases agree with TRBD1. The germline V gene has CDR1 SGHRS and CDR2 YFSETQ. CDR3 length: 13 residues. Trimming took 6 bases from V and 1 from J; bases not matched to a gene: 3. The full variable domain, in which reference TRBV5-1 and TRBJ2-5 provide the parts outside the CDR3, is KAGVTQTPRYLIKTRGQQVTLSCSPISGHRSVSWYQQTPGQGLQFLFEYFSETQRNKGNFPGRFSGRQFSNSRSEMNVSTLELGDSALYLCASTAGGQETQYFGPGTRLLVL.

The rearrangement uses TRBV7-9 and TRBJ2-3; D is possibly TRBD2 (5 bases). Looked up from germline, CDR1 is SEHNR and CDR2 is FQNEAQ (reference sequence). Trimming cost V 1 base and J 6 bases, with 11 bases left between them. CDR3 length equals 14 residues. Here the CDR3 DNA reads TGTGCCAGCAGCTTAGAAGGGAGTTTGGATACGCAGTATTTT. This sequence encodes CASSLEGSLDTQYF.

This clonotype was counted ten times or more. The junction shows a germline mismatch at one end, possibly a read error. The gene calls are TRBV20-1 and TRBJ2-3; 8 positions match TRBD1. This CDR3 comprises 14 residues. The germline V gene has CDR1 DFQATT and CDR2 SNEGSKA (reference sequence). CDR3 protein: CSARGQGGTYTQYF. The CDR3 nucleotides are TGCAGTGCCCGAGGACAGGGAGGCACATATACGCAGTATTTT.

This clonotype was observed many times. This rearrangement joins TRBV20-1 to TRBJ1-1; D might be TRBD1 (5 bases). V was cut by 6 bases and J by 1 base, with 15 bases left in between. This CDR3 is 14 amino acids long. CDR1 and CDR2 (germline): DFQATT, SNEGSKA (reference sequence). This CDR3 reads CSATSREPNTEAFF. CDR3 nucleotide sequence: TGCAGTGCCACGAGCAGGGAGCCGAACACTGAAGCTTTCTTT.

By sample share, this clonotype is medium-sized. V and J are TRBV20-1 and TRBJ2-3; the D call may be TRBD1 or TRBD2 (5 bases each). This CDR3 region has 15 residues. CDR1 is DFQATT and CDR2 is SNEGSKA in the germline V gene (reference sequence). V lost 0 bases, J lost 1 base, and 11 bases lay in between. CDR3 DNA sequence: TGCAGTGCTAGAGAGACCGGGACGGGCACAGATACGCAGTATTTT. Encoded protein: CSARETGTGTDTQYF.

J is TRBJ1-2 and V is TRBV5-1, with D perhaps TRBD1 (6 bases). V lost 1 base and J 7 bases, leaving 11 bases between the germline ends. The CDR3 totals 13 residues. From germline, CDR1 is SGHRS and CDR2 YFSETQ. The chain's CDR3 is CASSLSGAFGYTF. DNA of the CDR3: TGCGCCAGCAGCTTGTCAGGGGCTTTTGGCTACACCTTC.

This clonotype was found many times. The chain joins TRBV5-6 to TRBJ2-5, with 7 nucleotides matching TRBD2. This CDR3 comprises 14 residues. V shed 1 base and J 4 bases; nucleotides not matched to a gene: 4. The germline CDR1 and CDR2 sequences are SGHDT and YYEEEE. As DNA, the CDR3 is TGTGCCAGCAGCTTGCAAGGGGAGGGAGAGACCCAGTACTTC. Translated, it gives CASSLQGEGETQYF. Variable domain in full (rest from reference TRBV5-6 and TRBJ2-5): DAGVTQSPTHLIKTRGQQVTLRCSPKSGHDTVSWYQQALGQGPQFIFQYYEEEERQRGNFPDRFSGHQFPNYSSELNVNALLLGDSALYLCASSLQGEGETQYFGPGTRLLVL.

The chain links TRBV5-1 to TRBJ2-1, with D tentatively TRBD1 or TRBD2 (6 bases each). CDR3 length equals 14 residues. Per germline, CDR1 SGHRS and CDR2 YFSETQ. Trimming took 4 bases from V and 7 from J, leaving 15 bases between them. The CDR3 is CASSLGGSENEQFF. As DNA, the CDR3 is TGCGCCAGCAGCCTGGGGGGCTCGGAGAATGAGCAGTTCTTC.

This clonotype was seen repeatedly, ten times or more. The CDR3 reads CASSLVTSGVSHVGEQYF. The CDR3 DNA reads as TGCGCCAGCAGCTTGGTTACGTCGGGGGTCAGCCACGTAGGCGAGCAGTACTTC. This chain links TRBV5-1 with TRBJ2-7; perhaps TRBD2 as D (6 bases). Germline V lookup: CDR1 SGHRS, CDR2 YFSETQ. This CDR3 comprises 18 residues. Trimming removed 0 bases from V and 6 bases from J, with 25 bases in between.